Each of the 5 T cell receptor beta chains below was sequenced from the same sample in a study of Ad26.COV2.S vaccination and SARS-CoV-2 variants. Some clones are missing from TCRdb's copy, which holds only in-frame ones; the method was immunoSEQ multiplex PCR. The table lists some 520,000 clones, around nine tenths of them singletons. This sample's treatment: roughly 20 received Ad26.COV2.S at low or high dose, single or two shots; about 5 received placebo; per-sample allocation not given. Sampling occurred on day 63 after the first vaccine or placebo injection. The sample in question was peripheral blood, obtained in a trial of Ad26.COV2.S vaccine versus placebo. Receptors originate from a person aged 18-60 years who received the Ad26.COV2.S COVID-19 vaccine or a placebo.

The chain links TRBV6-4 to TRBJ2-7; D gene uncertain. V lost 0 bases to trimming and J lost 2 bases, with 8 bases between them. Germline lookup yields CDR1 MRHNA and CDR2 SNTAGT. This CDR3 contains 14 residues. The DNA of the CDR3 is TGTGCCAGCAGTGACTCGGGCGCTCCCTACGAGCAGTACTTC. This sequence encodes CASSDSGAPYEQYF.

V usage is TRBV6-5 and J usage is TRBJ2-5, with 10 nucleotides matching TRBD2. The germline V gene encodes CDR1 MNHEY and CDR2 SVGAGI. The CDR3 is made up of 16 amino acids. Trimming cost V 3 bases and J 4 bases; bases outside gene matches: 8. The DNA of the CDR3 is TGTGCCAGCAGTTATGGATCTAGCGGGAGCCCAGAGACCCAGTACTTC. This gives the protein CASSYGSSGSPETQYF.

The genes are TRBV9 and TRBJ2-2, with 7 bases aligning to TRBD2. J was trimmed by 0 bases and V by 4 bases; bases with no gene match: 6. Germline values: CDR1 SGDLS, CDR2 YYNGEE. The CDR3 length is 16 residues. CDR3 sequence: CASSPRAGPNTGELFF. The CDR3 region has the DNA TGTGCCAGCAGCCCCCGAGCGGGACCGAACACCGGGGAGCTGTTTTTT.

V is TRBV28 and J is TRBJ1-3; D call uncertain. The V gene lost 3 bases and the J gene lost 3 bases, with 12 bases spanning the gap. The CDR3 is made up of 15 amino acids. Germline V lookup: CDR1 MDHEN, CDR2 SYDVKM. Here the CDR3 reads CASSFPGRVGNTIYF. The CDR3 DNA is TGTGCCAGCAGTTTCCCCGGAAGGGTTGGAAACACCATATATTTT. Full variable domain (remainder filled in from reference TRBV28 and TRBJ1-3): DVKVTQSSRYLVKRTGEKVFLECVQDMDHENMFWYRQDPGLGLRLIYFSYDVKMKEKGDIPEGYSVSREKKERFSLILESASTNQTSMYLCASSFPGRVGNTIYFGEGSWLTVV.

The chain uses TRBV20-1 and TRBJ1-2; D remains ambiguous. The germline gives CDR1 DFQATT, CDR2 SNEGSKA (reference sequence). Trimming removed 3 bases from V and 8 bases from J, with 22 bases in between. The CDR3 totals 15 residues. The CDR3 bases are TGCAGTGCTAGTCTTCAGCGCCTATCCTTTGGAGGCTACACCTTC. Protein sequence: CSASLQRLSFGGYTF.